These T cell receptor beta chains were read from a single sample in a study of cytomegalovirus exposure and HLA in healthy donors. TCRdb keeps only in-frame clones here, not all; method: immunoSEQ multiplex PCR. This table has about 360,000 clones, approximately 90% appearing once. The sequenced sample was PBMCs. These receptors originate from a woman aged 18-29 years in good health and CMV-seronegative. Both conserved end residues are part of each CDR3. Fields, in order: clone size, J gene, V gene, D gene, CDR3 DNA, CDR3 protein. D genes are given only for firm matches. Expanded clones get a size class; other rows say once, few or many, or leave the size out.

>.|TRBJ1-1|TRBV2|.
TGTGCCAGCAATGGAGTCGAGCCTGAAGCTTTCTTT
CASNGVEPEAFF
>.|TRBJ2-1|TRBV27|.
TGTGCCAGCAGTCCCACCCGGACAGAGTCTTCTGCCTACAATGAGCAGTTCTTC
CASSPTRTESSAYNEQFF
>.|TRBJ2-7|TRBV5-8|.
TGTGCCAGCAGTTCCCCAACTGGGGGCGCGTACGAGCAGTACTTC
CASSSPTGGAYEQYF
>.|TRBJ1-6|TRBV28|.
TGTGCCAGCAGTTCGCAGGGGTCCTCCTATAATTCACCCCTCCACTTT
CASSSQGSSYNSPLHF
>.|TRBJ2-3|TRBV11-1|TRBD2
TGTGCCAGCAGCCAGACGGGGGGAGATACGCAGTATTTT
CASSQTGGDTQYF
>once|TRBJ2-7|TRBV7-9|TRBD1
TGTGCCAGCAGCGCCTCATTACAGGGGTCCTACGAGCAGTACTTC
CASSASLQGSYEQYF
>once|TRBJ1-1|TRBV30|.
TGTGCCTGGAACCCCGGACAGTTATCAACTGAAGCTTTCTTT
CAWNPGQLSTEAFF
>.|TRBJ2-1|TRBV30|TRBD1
TGTGCCTGGAGTGTGACAGGGGAGGATGAGCAGTTCTTC
CAWSVTGEDEQFF
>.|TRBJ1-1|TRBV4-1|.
TGCGCCAGCAGCCTGACAGTCAACACTGAAGCTTTCTTT
CASSLTVNTEAFF
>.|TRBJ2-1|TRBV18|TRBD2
TGTGCCAGCTCACCCGGACTAGCGAGGGGGGAGAATGAGCAGTTCTTC
CASSPGLARGENEQFF
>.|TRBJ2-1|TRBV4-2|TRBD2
TGTGCCAGCAGCCAAGATTCCAGCGGGAGGGTCAATGAGCAGTTCTTC
CASSQDSSGRVNEQFF
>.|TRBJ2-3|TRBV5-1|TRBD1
TGCGCCAGCAGCTTGGAAACAGGGGGGAGTGTAGATACGCAGTATTTT
CASSLETGGSVDTQYF
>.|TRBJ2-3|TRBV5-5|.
TGTGCCAGCAGCTTGATGTCTCGGACAGATACGCAGTATTTT
CASSLMSRTDTQYF
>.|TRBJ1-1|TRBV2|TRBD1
TGTGCCAGCAGCCCGGGACAGACGGGTCAGACTGAAGCTTTCTTT
CASSPGQTGQTEAFF
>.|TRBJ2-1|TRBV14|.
TGTGCCAGCAATCGGGGGAACAATGAGCAGTTCTTC
CASNRGNNEQFF
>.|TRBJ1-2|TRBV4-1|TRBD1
TGCGCCAGCAGCCAGACAGGGTGGGCGAACTATGGCTACACCTTC
CASSQTGWANYGYTF
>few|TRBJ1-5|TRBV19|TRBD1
TGTGCCAGTAGTCCCGAAGGACAGGGTTTGTTTCAGCCCCAGCATTTT
CASSPEGQGLFQPQHF
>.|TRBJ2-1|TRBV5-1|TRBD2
TGCGCCAGCAAGGGCGGGGGGGCCTCTTACAATGAGCAGTTCTTC
CASKGGGASYNEQFF
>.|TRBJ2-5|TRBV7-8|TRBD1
TGTGCCAGCAGCAGCCCTGGGGACGACAGGGTAGAAGAGACCCAGTACTTC
CASSSPGDDRVEETQYF
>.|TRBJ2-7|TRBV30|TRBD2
TGTGCCTGCAGCGGGGACCCGGCGTACCACGAGCAGTACTTC
CACSGDPAYHEQYF
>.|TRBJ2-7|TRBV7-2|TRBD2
TGTGCCAGCAGCTTAGTAGCGGGAGGGCCACGAAGTGAGCAGTACTTC
CASSLVAGGPRSEQYF
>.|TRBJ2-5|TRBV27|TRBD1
TGTGCCAGCAGTTTCAGGGGGCTAGCGCAAGAGACCCAGTACTTC
CASSFRGLAQETQYF
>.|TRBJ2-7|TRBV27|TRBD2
TGTGCCAGCAGTCCGGGGACTAGCGGCCCCTACGAGCAGTACTTC
CASSPGTSGPYEQYF
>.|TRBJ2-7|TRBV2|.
TGTGCCAGCAGCTTTTCCGGCTACGAGCAGTACTTC
CASSFSGYEQYF
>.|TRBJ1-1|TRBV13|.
TGTGCCAGCAGCTTAGAGGACTCGAACACTGAAGCTTTCTTT
CASSLEDSNTEAFF
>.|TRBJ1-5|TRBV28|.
TGTGCCAGCAGTTTTGGACAGTTGGGGCAGCCCCAGCATTTT
CASSFGQLGQPQHF
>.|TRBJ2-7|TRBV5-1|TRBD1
TGCGCCAGCAGCAAACCCGGGACAGAGTTCTACGAGCAGTACTTC
CASSKPGTEFYEQYF
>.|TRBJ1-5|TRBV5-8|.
TGTGCCAGCAGCATTACGGGCGGGGGATATAGCAATCAGCCCCAGCATTTT
CASSITGGGYSNQPQHF
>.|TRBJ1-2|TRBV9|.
TGTGCCAGCAGCGTAGAGCCAGGGTATGGCTACACCTTC
CASSVEPGYGYTF
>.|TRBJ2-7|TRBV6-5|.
TGTGCCAGCAGTCCGACAACCGGGGGTTTAAGCGAGCAGTACTTC
CASSPTTGGLSEQYF
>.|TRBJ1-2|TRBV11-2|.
TGTGCCAGCAGCTTAGAGGGACTCCGGACCTCCGGAGGGTATGGCTACACCTTC
CASSLEGLRTSGGYGYTF
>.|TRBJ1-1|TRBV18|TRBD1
TGTGCCAGCTCCCCACGGACAGGGAACACTGAAGCTTTCTTT
CASSPRTGNTEAFF
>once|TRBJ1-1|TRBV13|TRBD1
TGTGCCACATATGATCAGACAGGGGTATACGCAGAATCTGAAGCTTTCTTT
CATYDQTGVYAESEAFF
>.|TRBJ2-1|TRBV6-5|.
TGTGCCAGCAGAGGACAGCACTCGGTATACAATGAGCAGTTCTTC
CASRGQHSVYNEQFF
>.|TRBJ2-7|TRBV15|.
TGTGCCACCAGCAGAGATAAATGGGAGTTACAGTACTTC
CATSRDKWELQYF
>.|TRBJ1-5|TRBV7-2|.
TGTGCCAGCAGCTCTCTCTACAATCAGCCCCAGCATTTT
CASSSLYNQPQHF
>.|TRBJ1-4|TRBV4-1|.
TGCGCCAGCACCCCGGGGGGGAGGGAAAAACTGTTTTTT
CASTPGGREKLFF
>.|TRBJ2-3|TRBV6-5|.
TGTGCCAGCAGCAGGACTACAGATACGCAGTATTTT
CASSRTTDTQYF
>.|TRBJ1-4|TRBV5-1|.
TGCGCCAGCAGCGGGAACAGGGAGAATGAAAAACTGTTTTTT
CASSGNRENEKLFF
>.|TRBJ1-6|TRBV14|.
TGTGCCAGCAAGGGGGACCCCCGCTCTTCCCTCCACTTT
CASKGDPRSSLHF
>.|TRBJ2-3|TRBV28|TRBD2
TGTGCCAGCAGCATAGCGGGAGGCTTCACAGATACGCAGTATTTT
CASSIAGGFTDTQYF
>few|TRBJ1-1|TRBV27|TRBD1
TGTGCCAGCAGTCTCGGGACAGGGAACACTGAAGCTTTCTTT
CASSLGTGNTEAFF
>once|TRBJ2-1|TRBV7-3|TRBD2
TGTGCCAGCAGCTCCAGCGGGAACTCCTACAATGAGCAGTTCTTC
CASSSSGNSYNEQFF
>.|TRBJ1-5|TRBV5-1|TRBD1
TGCGCCAGCAGCGAGACAGGGAGAAACAATCAGCCCCAGCATTTT
CASSETGRNNQPQHF
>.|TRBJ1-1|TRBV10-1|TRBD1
TGCGCCAGCAGTGAGTCAAACAGGGGATACACTGAAGCTTTCTTT
CASSESNRGYTEAFF
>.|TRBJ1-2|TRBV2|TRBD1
TGTGCCAGCAGTCTCGAGGACAGGGGGCGCTTAGACTATGGCTACACCTTC
CASSLEDRGRLDYGYTF
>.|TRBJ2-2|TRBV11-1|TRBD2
TGTGCCAGCAGCTTAGCGGGGGGGCTAGCGGGAGAAAGCACCGGGGAGCTGTTTTTT
CASSLAGGLAGESTGELFF
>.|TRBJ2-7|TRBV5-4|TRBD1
TGTGCCAGCAGCCCTCCCGGCCTGGGACAGGGAGGCGAGCAGTACTTC
CASSPPGLGQGGEQYF
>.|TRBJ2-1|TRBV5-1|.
TGCGCCAGCAGCGCCTTACTAGGATCCCCTTACAATGAGCAGTTCTTC
CASSALLGSPYNEQFF
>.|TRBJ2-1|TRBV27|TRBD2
TGTGCCAGCAGTAGTGGACTAGCGGTAGAGCAGTTCTTC
CASSSGLAVEQFF
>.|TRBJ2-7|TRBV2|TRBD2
TGTGCCAGCAGTGAACTAGCGGGGGGGTCCTACGAGCAGTACTTC
CASSELAGGSYEQYF
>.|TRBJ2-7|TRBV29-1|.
TGCAGCGTTACGACGACTGTCTACGAGCAGTACTTC
CSVTTTVYEQYF
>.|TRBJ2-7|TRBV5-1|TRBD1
TGCGCCAGCAGCTTGGCTCAACCCCATCGGGACAGGGTTTCCTACGAGCAGTACTTC
CASSLAQPHRDRVSYEQYF